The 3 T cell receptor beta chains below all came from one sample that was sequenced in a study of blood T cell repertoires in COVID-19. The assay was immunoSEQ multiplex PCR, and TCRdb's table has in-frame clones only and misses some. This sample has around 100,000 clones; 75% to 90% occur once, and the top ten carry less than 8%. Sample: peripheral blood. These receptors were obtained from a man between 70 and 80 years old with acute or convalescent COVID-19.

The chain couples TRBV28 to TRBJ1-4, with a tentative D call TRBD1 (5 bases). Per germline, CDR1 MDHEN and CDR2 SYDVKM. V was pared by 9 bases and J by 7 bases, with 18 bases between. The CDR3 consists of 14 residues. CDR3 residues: CASRVGGVGEKLFF. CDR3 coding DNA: TGTGCCAGTCGAGTTGGGGGGGTGGGTGAAAAACTGTTTTTT.

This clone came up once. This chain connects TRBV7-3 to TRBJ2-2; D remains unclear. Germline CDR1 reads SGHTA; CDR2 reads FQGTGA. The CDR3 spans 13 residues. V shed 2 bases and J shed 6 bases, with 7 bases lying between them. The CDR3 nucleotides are TGTGCCAGCAGCTTAGCGGTTTCCGGGGAGCTGTTTTTT. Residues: CASSLAVSGELFF.

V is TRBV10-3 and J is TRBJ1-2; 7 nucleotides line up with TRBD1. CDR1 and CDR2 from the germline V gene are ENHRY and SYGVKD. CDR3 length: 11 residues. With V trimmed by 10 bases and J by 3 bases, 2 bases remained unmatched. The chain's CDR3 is CATGTDYGYTF. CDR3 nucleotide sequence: TGTGCCACGGGGACAGACTATGGCTACACCTTC.